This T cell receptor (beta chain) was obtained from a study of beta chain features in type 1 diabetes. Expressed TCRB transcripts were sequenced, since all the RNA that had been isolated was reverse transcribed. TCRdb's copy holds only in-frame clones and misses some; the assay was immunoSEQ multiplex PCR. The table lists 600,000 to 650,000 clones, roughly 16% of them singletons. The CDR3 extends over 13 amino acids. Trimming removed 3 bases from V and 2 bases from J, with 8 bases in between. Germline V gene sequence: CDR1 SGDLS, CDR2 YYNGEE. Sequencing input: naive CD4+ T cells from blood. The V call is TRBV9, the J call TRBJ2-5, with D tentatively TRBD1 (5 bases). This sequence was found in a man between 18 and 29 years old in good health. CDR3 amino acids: CASSGTFQETQYF. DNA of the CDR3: TGTGCCAGCAGCGGGACATTTCAAGAGACCCAGTACTTC.